Below are 13 T cell receptor beta chains sequenced from a single sample in a study of cytomegalovirus exposure and HLA in healthy donors. This PCR relied on a set of 60 Vbeta primers and 13 Jbeta primers. Here immunoSEQ multiplex PCR was the method, and the copy in TCRdb shows in-frame clones only, minus some. The table has roughly 120,000 clones, about 80% seen once. The sequenced material came from PBMCs. The receptors shown here come from a man aged 30 to 39 in good health and CMV-seropositive.

This sequence joins TRBV7-8 and TRBJ2-7; 7 bases line up with TRBD1. Germline lookup yields CDR1 SGHVS and CDR2 FQNEAQ. The CDR3 runs to 13 residues. J was trimmed by 6 bases and V by 0 bases; bases with no gene match: 2. The CDR3 here is CASSLATGPEQYF. As DNA, the CDR3 is TGTGCCAGCAGCTTAGCGACAGGGCCCGAGCAGTACTTC.

This chain joins TRBV5-1 and TRBJ2-5, with 7 bases fitting TRBD1. The V gene end was trimmed by 0 bases and the J gene end by 5 bases; junction bases not matched to a gene: 4. Germline V gene lookup returns CDR1 SGHRS and CDR2 YFSETQ. The CDR3 length is 14 residues. The CDR3 spells CASSLAGGYETQYF. Written as DNA, the CDR3 is TGCGCCAGCAGCTTGGCAGGGGGTTATGAGACCCAGTACTTC.

The chain links TRBV6-5 to TRBJ2-7; 9 nucleotides align to TRBD2. After removal of 6 bases from V and 0 bases from J, the junction contained 6 bases not matched to a gene. The CDR3 totals 15 residues. CDR1 is MNHEY and CDR2 is SVGAGI in the germline V gene. CDR3 bases: TGTGCCAGCAGACGGACTAGCGATAGCTCCTACGAGCAGTACTTC. This codes for CASRRTSDSSYEQYF.

The CDR3 loop is CASSLDLRTGGSNYGYTF. The CDR3, as DNA: TGTGCCAGCAGCTTAGATCTCCGGACAGGGGGTTCTAACTATGGCTACACCTTC. The chain couples TRBV7-2 to TRBJ1-2; TRBD1 aligns across 10 bases. Germline CDR1 reads SGHTA; CDR2 reads FQGNSA. Germline trimming cut 1 base from V and 0 bases from J; bases unmatched to any gene: 8. CDR3 length: 18 residues.

The gene calls are TRBV6-5 and TRBJ1-5, with TRBD1 matching 7 bases. The J segment lost 5 bases and the V segment lost 0 bases, leaving 4 bases of the junction unmatched. Germline values: CDR1 MNHEY, CDR2 SVGAGI. There are 15 residues in the CDR3. The CDR3: CASSYSGQSYQPQHF. The DNA for the CDR3 is TGTGCCAGCAGTTACTCGGGACAGTCTTATCAGCCCCAGCATTTT.

This clone was observed a single time. V is TRBV18 and J is TRBJ2-4, with D unresolved. Germline CDR1 and CDR2: KGHSH and LQKENI. V lost 0 bases and J 1 base, leaving 10 bases between the germline ends. The CDR3 runs to 16 residues. The CDR3: CASSPPTVSAKNIQYF. The CDR3 region has the DNA TGTGCCAGCTCACCACCTACGGTGTCGGCCAAAAACATTCAGTACTTC. Variable domain in full (rest from reference TRBV18 and TRBJ2-4): NAGVMQNPRHLVRRRGQEARLRCSPMKGHSHVYWYRQLPEEGLKFMVYLQKENIIDESGMPKERFSAEFPKEGPSILRIQQVVRGDSAAYFCASSPPTVSAKNIQYFGAGTRLSVL.

The rearrangement joins TRBV6-1 to TRBJ1-1; unclear D gene. The germline CDR1 and CDR2 sequences are MNHNS and SASEGT. The ends were cut back, 7 bases at V and 1 base at J, with 4 bases in the middle. The CDR3 has 11 amino acids. DNA of the CDR3: TGTGCCAGCACTAAGAACACTGAAGCTTTCTTT. This codes for CASTKNTEAFF.

The J gene is TRBJ1-1, the V gene TRBV28; a possible D gene is TRBD1 (5 bases). CDR1 and CDR2 (germline): MDHEN, SYDVKM. V lost 4 bases and J 0 bases, leaving 15 bases between the germline ends. The CDR3 loop spans 16 amino acids. The CDR3 DNA reads TGTGCCAGCAGTTGGGGCCCCACAGATTTGAACACTGAAGCTTTCTTT. Residues: CASSWGPTDLNTEAFF.

J is TRBJ2-7 and V is TRBV28, with 8 bases identical to TRBD2. The germline gives CDR1 MDHEN, CDR2 SYDVKM. Unmatched junction bases numbered 8, after V lost 7 bases and J lost 3 bases. The CDR3 is made up of 14 amino acids. The CDR3: CASTSGGGLYEQYF. CDR3 nucleotides: TGTGCCAGCACCTCGGGGGGGGGTCTCTACGAGCAGTACTTC.

The CDR3 region has the DNA TGTGCCAGCAGTTACTCGTTTAACAATGAGCAGTTCTTC. This sequence encodes CASSYSFNNEQFF. The V gene is TRBV6-5, the J gene TRBJ2-1; D is unresolved. In germline, CDR1 is MNHEY, CDR2 SVGAGI. The V gene lost 0 bases and the J gene lost 5 bases, with 5 bases spanning the gap. This CDR3 spans 13 amino acids.

The CDR3 loop is CASSLRDNKRDTQYF. CDR3 sequence (DNA): TGTGCCAGCAGCTTGCGAGACAACAAAAGGGATACGCAGTATTTT. V is TRBV5-6 and J is TRBJ2-3; D not certain. This CDR3 has 15 residues. Trimming cost V 1 base and J 6 bases, with 15 bases left between them. Germline-derived CDR1 and CDR2 are SGHDT and YYEEEE.

V gene TRBV5-4 combines with J gene TRBJ2-1, with a possible D match to TRBD2 (6 bases). CDR1 is SGHNT and CDR2 is YYREEE in the germline V gene (reference sequence). Trimming pared 3 bases from V and 12 bases from J, leaving 16 bases between. The CDR3 spans 13 residues. CDR3 residues: CASSSLTSLGQFF. In nucleotides, the CDR3 is TGTGCCAGCAGCTCCCTTACTAGCTTGGGGCAGTTCTTC.

V gene TRBV7-2 combines with J gene TRBJ2-4; 9 bases align to TRBD2. From germline, CDR1 is SGHTA and CDR2 FQGNSA. The CDR3 is 16 amino acids. V lost 5 bases to trimming and J lost 11 bases; unmatched junction nucleotides: 16. CDR3 sequence (DNA): TGTGCCAGCAGCATGCCTGGGGGACTAGCCTCGGGGGTTCAGTACTTC. It encodes CASSMPGGLASGVQYF. The variable domain in full, completed from reference TRBV7-2 and TRBJ2-4, reads GAGVSQSPSNKVTEKGKDVELRCDPISGHTALYWYRQSLGQGLEFLIYFQGNSAPDKSGLPSDRFSAERTGGSVSTLTIQRTQQEDSAVYLCASSMPGGLASGVQYFGAGTRLSVL.